The following is a TCR beta chain sequence with its context. This sample stems from a study of blood T cell repertoires in COVID-19. Background on the study: PBMCs, B-cell-depleted T cells, or T cells provided the cDNA or gDNA that made up the material.

Generated by immunoSEQ multiplex PCR, the TCRdb table keeps only in-frame clones and is missing some. The sample has around 47,000 clones; around nine tenths are singletons. The CDR3 loop spans 17 amino acids. V was shortened by 0 bases and J by 0 bases, with 14 bases between the two germline ends. Germline V gene lookup returns CDR1 MGHRA and CDR2 YSYEKL. The receptor comes from a man aged 40-49 years with COVID-19, enrolled during active disease. The genes are TRBV4-1 and TRBJ1-1; weak D call: TRBD1 (6 bases). Sequenced input: peripheral blood. CDR3 nucleotides: TGCGCCAGCAGCCAAGACAACAGGGAGAGCATGAACACTGAAGCTTTCTTT. Translating it yields CASSQDNRESMNTEAFF.